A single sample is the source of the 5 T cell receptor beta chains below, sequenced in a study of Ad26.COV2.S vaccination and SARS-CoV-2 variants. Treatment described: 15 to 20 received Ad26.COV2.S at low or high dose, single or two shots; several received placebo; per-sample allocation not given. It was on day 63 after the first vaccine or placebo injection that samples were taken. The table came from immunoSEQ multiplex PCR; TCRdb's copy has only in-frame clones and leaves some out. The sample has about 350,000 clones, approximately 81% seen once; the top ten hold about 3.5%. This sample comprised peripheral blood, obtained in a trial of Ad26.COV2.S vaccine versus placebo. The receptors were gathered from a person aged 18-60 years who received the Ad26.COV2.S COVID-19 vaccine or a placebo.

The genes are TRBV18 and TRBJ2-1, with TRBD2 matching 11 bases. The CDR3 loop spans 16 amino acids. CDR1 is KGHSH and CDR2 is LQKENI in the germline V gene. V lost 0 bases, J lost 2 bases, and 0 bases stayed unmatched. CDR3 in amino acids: CASSPPGLAAYNEQFF. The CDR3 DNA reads TGTGCCAGCTCACCACCGGGACTAGCGGCCTACAATGAGCAGTTCTTC. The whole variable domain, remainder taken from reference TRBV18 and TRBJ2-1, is NAGVMQNPRHLVRRRGQEARLRCSPMKGHSHVYWYRQLPEEGLKFMVYLQKENIIDESGMPKERFSAEFPKEGPSILRIQQVVRGDSAAYFCASSPPGLAAYNEQFFGPGTRLTVL.

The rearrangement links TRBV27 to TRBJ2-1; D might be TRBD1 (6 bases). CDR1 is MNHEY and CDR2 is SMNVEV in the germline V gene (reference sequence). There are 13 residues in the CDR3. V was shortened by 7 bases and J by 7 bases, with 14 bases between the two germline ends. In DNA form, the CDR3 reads TGTGCCAGCACCGTCCTCACAGGGAATGAGCAGTTCTTC. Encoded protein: CASTVLTGNEQFF.

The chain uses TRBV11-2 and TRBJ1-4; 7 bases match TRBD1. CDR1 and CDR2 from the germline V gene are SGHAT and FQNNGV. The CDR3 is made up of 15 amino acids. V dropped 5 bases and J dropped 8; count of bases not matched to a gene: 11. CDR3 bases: TGTGCCAGCAGCGACCGACAGGGTTTTCGCGAAAAACTGTTTTTT. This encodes CASSDRQGFREKLFF.

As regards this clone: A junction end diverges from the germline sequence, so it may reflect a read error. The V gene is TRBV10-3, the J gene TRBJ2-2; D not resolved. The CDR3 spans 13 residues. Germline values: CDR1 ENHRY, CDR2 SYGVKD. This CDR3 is CAISVGNAGELFF. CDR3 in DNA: TGTGCCATCAGTGTAGGGAACGCCGGGGAGCTGTTTTTT.

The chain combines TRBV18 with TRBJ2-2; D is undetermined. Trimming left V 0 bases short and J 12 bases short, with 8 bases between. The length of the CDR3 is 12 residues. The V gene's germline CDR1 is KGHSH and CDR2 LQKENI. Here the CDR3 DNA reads TGTGCCAGCTCACCACCGGATTGGAAGCTGTTTTTT. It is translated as CASSPPDWKLFF.